A selection of T cell receptor beta chains follows, all from one sample in a study of T-cell reconstitution after alpha-beta-depleted transplantation in children. Via MiXCR, TCRdb re-called the PCR reads, giving one row per CDR3 protein. Here the sample spans about 690,000 distinct CDR3 sequences, 15% to 20% being singletons. The specimen was PBMCs from the stem cell graft donor, collected from the stem cell graft. The receptor set was obtained from a human donor who donated a stem cell graft to a child with acute myeloid leukemia. Each CDR3 is given with its conserved first and last residue. D genes are given only for firm matches. Part of the rows lack a size; the others show once, few, many or a class for expanded clones.

.	TRBV5-1	few	TRBJ2-5	CASSDLLTSLGQETQYF	TGCGCCAGCAGCGACTTATTGACTAGTTTAGGGCAAGAGACCCAGTACTTC
.	TRBV12-3/TRBV12-4	few	TRBJ2-2	CASSSWGPNTGELFF	TGTGCCAGCAGTTCTTGGGGTCCGAACACCGGGGAGCTGTTTTTT
.	TRBV6-5	.	TRBJ2-3	CASSFHRDGRSTDTQYF	TGTGCCAGCAGTTTCCACAGGGATGGGCGTAGCACAGATACGCAGTATTTT
TRBD2	TRBV6-6	.	TRBJ2-2	CASSRSGPGELFF	TGTGCCAGCAGCCGTAGCGGGCCCGGGGAGCTGTTTTTT
.	TRBV29-1	many	TRBJ2-3	CSVEEGGLGTDTQYF	TGCAGCGTTGAAGAAGGGGGTCTAGGCACAGATACGCAGTATTTT
.	TRBV27	.	TRBJ1-5	CASSWSTAQPQHF	TGTGCCAGCAGTTGGTCGACAGCTCAGCCCCAGCATTTT
TRBD2	TRBV7-9	few	TRBJ2-1	CASSFDGGSEQFF	TGTGCCAGCAGCTTCGACGGGGGGAGTGAGCAGTTCTTC
.	TRBV29-1	many	TRBJ2-3	CSVEPDYGGTDTQYF	TGCAGCGTTGAACCCGACTACGGGGGCACAGATACGCAGTATTTT
.	TRBV5-1	many	TRBJ2-3	CASSLRSSRDTQYF	TGCGCCAGCAGCTTGCGATCTAGCCGCGATACGCAGTATTTT
.	TRBV28	few	TRBJ2-1	CASSLGQPAYNEQFF	TGTGCCAGCAGTTTAGGACAGCCAGCTTACAATGAGCAGTTCTTC
.	TRBV28	.	TRBJ1-5	CASSLNRGPQHF	TGTGCCAGCAGTTTAAACCGGGGGCCCCAGCATTTT
.	TRBV25-1	many	TRBJ1-6	CASSDVDNSPLHF	TGTGCCAGCAGTGACGTGGATAATTCACCCCTCCACTTT
.	TRBV7-9	.	TRBJ1-4	CASSLQTQNEKLFF	TGTGCCAGCAGCTTGCAGACGCAAAATGAAAAACTGTTTTTT
TRBD1	TRBV27	few	TRBJ2-5	CASQNRGEWETQYF	TGTGCCAGCCAGAACAGGGGAGAATGGGAGACCCAGTACTTC
TRBD1	TRBV10-1	many	TRBJ1-4	CASGTGDEKLFF	TGCGCCAGCGGGACAGGGGATGAAAAACTGTTTTTT
.	TRBV25-1	.	TRBJ2-2	CASSPFGQANTGELFF	TGTGCCAGCAGTCCCTTCGGGCAGGCGAACACCGGGGAGCTGTTTTTT
.	TRBV20-1	.	TRBJ2-2	CSARLTTGELFF	TGCAGTGCAAGACTAACTACCGGGGAGCTGTTTTTT
.	TRBV27	few	TRBJ2-5	CASITQETQYF	TGTGCCAGCATAACCCAAGAGACCCAGTACTTC
TRBD2	TRBV11-3	.	TRBJ2-5	CASSFSRAGVTKTQYF	TGTGCCAGCAGCTTTTCCCGAGCGGGGGTCACAAAGACCCAGTACTTC
TRBD1	TRBV24-1	.	TRBJ2-1	CATSDQGAFSYNEQFF	TGTGCCACCAGTGACCAGGGGGCCTTTTCCTACAATGAGCAGTTCTTC
TRBD2	TRBV20-1	few	TRBJ2-7	CSARSSGAYEQYF	TGCAGTGCTCGATCTAGCGGTGCCTACGAGCAGTACTTC
.	TRBV12-3/TRBV12-4	many	TRBJ2-2	CASSLEDGELFF	TGTGCCAGCAGTTTAGAGGACGGGGAGCTGTTTTTT